These T cell receptor beta chains were read from a single sample in a study of cytomegalovirus exposure and HLA in healthy donors. TCRdb's table, derived via immunoSEQ multiplex PCR, lists solely in-frame clones and lacks some. In the table there are some 150,000 clones, 79% of which are singletons. Sample: PBMCs. The receptors here all came from a woman aged 50 to 60 in good health and CMV-seronegative. Both conserved end residues are part of each CDR3. D genes are given only for firm matches. Size tells how often a clone was seen (once, few, many) or the class of an expanded clone, and some rows leave it out.

v_gene,d_gene,j_gene,abundance,CDR3aa,CDR3nt
TRBV10-3,.,TRBJ1-1,.,CAISEPRQGNTEAFF,TGTGCCATCAGTGAGCCCCGCCAGGGTAACACTGAAGCTTTCTTT
TRBV6-6,TRBD1,TRBJ1-3,.,CASSSPGQGARNTIYF,TGTGCCAGCAGTTCGCCGGGACAGGGGGCCAGAAACACCATATATTTT
TRBV28,.,TRBJ2-1,.,CASSPGGLGLYNEQFF,TGTGCCAGCAGTCCAGGGGGACTAGGGTTGTACAATGAGCAGTTCTTC
TRBV4-2,.,TRBJ1-2,.,CASSQEGIPNYGYTF,TGTGCCAGCAGCCAAGAGGGCATCCCTAACTATGGCTACACCTTC
TRBV4-3,.,TRBJ2-3,.,CASSQDTRASTDTQYF,TGCGCCAGCAGCCAAGATACGCGCGCTAGCACAGATACGCAGTATTTT
TRBV7-8,TRBD1,TRBJ2-7,.,CASSLDGQGSYEQYF,TGTGCCAGCAGCTTAGATGGACAGGGCTCCTACGAGCAGTACTTC
TRBV11-1,.,TRBJ2-7,.,CASSLAARATYEQYF,TGTGCCAGCAGCTTAGCGGCCAGGGCAACCTACGAGCAGTACTTC
TRBV4-1,.,TRBJ2-2,once,CASSQERDRNTGELFF,TGCGCCAGCAGCCAAGAACGGGATAGGAACACCGGGGAGCTGTTTTTT
TRBV28,TRBD2,TRBJ2-3,.,CASETQGLAGGPADTQYF,TGTGCCAGCGAGACCCAGGGACTAGCGGGGGGGCCCGCGGATACGCAGTATTTT
TRBV6-5,.,TRBJ1-1,.,CASRPDRLNTEAFF,TGTGCCAGCAGACCCGACAGGTTGAACACTGAAGCTTTCTTT
TRBV28,TRBD1,TRBJ1-3,.,CASRGATGTSSGNTIYF,TGTGCCAGCAGGGGGGCGACAGGGACCTCCTCTGGAAACACCATATATTTT
TRBV4-1,TRBD1,TRBJ2-5,once,CASSQAYGGTAYREQYF,TGCGCCAGCAGCCAAGCGTACGGTGGGACAGCTTATAGAGAGCAGTACTTC
TRBV27,.,TRBJ2-6,.,CASGQNSGANVLTF,TGTGCCAGCGGGCAGAACTCTGGGGCCAACGTCCTGACTTTC
TRBV6-5,.,TRBJ2-5,few,CASNPALRAETQYF,TGTGCCAGCAACCCCGCCTTGCGGGCGGAGACCCAGTACTTC
TRBV28,.,TRBJ1-2,.,CASSYVRGLHYGYTF,TGTGCCAGCAGTTATGTCAGGGGCCTACACTATGGCTACACCTTC
TRBV6-1,.,TRBJ1-4,.,CASSDPQGLGEKLFF,TGTGCCAGCAGTGACCCACAGGGTTTAGGTGAAAAACTGTTTTTT
TRBV5-4,TRBD2,TRBJ2-3,.,CASRPLAGGTDTQYF,TGTGCCAGCAGGCCCCTAGCGGGAGGGACAGATACGCAGTATTTT
TRBV7-8,.,TRBJ1-2,.,CASSSPTQANYGYTF,TGTGCCAGCAGCTCCCCCACCCAGGCTAACTATGGCTACACCTTC
TRBV5-1,TRBD1,TRBJ2-1,.,CASSLGLGQGVVNEQFF,TGCGCCAGCAGCTTGGGGCTGGGACAGGGGGTAGTAAATGAGCAGTTCTTC
TRBV7-3,.,TRBJ2-3,once,CASSPSGLSSTDTQYF,TGTGCCAGCAGCCCAAGCGGCCTATCTAGCACAGATACGCAGTATTTT
TRBV29-1,TRBD2,TRBJ2-1,.,CSARPGGPPEFF,TGCAGCGCCCGACCGGGAGGGCCCCCTGAGTTCTTC
TRBV9,.,TRBJ2-5,.,CASSVEGTGETQYF,TGTGCCAGCAGCGTAGAGGGGACTGGGGAGACCCAGTACTTC
TRBV6-6,.,TRBJ1-4,.,CASSPSVRLFF,TGTGCCAGCAGCCCCAGTGTGCGGCTGTTTTTT
TRBV13,.,TRBJ2-3,once,CASSSLRGTDTQYF,TGTGCCAGCAGCTCCCTACGGGGCACAGATACGCAGTATTTT
TRBV6-1,TRBD2,TRBJ2-3,.,CASSEALVAGALDTQYF,TGTGCCAGCAGTGAAGCGCTGGTAGCGGGAGCATTGGATACGCAGTATTTT